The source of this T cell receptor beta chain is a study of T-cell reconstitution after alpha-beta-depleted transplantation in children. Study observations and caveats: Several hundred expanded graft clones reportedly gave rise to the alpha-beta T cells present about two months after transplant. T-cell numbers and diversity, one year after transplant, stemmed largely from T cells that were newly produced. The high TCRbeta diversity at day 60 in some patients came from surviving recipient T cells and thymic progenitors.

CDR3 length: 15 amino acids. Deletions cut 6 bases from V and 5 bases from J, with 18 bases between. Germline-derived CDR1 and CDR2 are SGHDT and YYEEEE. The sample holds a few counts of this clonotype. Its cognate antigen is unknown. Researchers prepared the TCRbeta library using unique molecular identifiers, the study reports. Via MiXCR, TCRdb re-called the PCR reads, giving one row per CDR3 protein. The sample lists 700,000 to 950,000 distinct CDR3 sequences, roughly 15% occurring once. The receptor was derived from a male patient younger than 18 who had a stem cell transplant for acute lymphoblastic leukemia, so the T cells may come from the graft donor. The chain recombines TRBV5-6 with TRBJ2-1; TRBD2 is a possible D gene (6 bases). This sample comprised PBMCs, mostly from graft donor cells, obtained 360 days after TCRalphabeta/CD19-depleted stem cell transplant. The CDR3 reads CASTLIAEKNNEQFF. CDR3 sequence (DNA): TGTGCCAGCACATTAATAGCGGAAAAAAACAATGAGCAGTTCTTC.